The following is a T cell receptor beta chain sequence with its context. The antigen is not known. V shed 1 base and J 1 base; nucleotides not matched to a gene: 6. Germline V lookup: CDR1 SGHAT, CDR2 FQNNGV. This CDR3 contains 16 residues. This sample was included in a study of shared clonotypes between healthy human individuals. Participating donors were healthy, HIV-negative adults free of recent acute infections or vaccinations. In replicate PCRs of unsorted PBMC, 250 to 350 ng DNA, 31,000 or so T cell genomes, was used. Per the original methods: Filtering differed because ImmunoSEQ produced junction-only sequences that carried no quality scores. Method: immunoSEQ multiplex PCR; TCRdb's copy keeps in-frame clones and lacks some. V, J and clone size derive from that table, while D and trimming were established from the DNA sequence. The sample consists of about 480,000 clones, 79% of them appearing once.

Whole-study results and caveats: It was only blood that was sampled, and tissue repertoires likely differ.

This TCR came from a woman in her 40s in good health. Some clones in this sample may be carry-over from other donors' samples. Sample: PBMCs. The V and J genes are TRBV11-2 and TRBJ1-2; 7 bases are a match to TRBD1. CDR3: CASSLGVGGNNYGYTF. CDR3 in DNA: TGTGCCAGCAGCTTAGGCGTAGGGGGCAATAACTATGGCTACACCTTC.